The 4 T cell receptor beta chains below were found in one sample sequenced in a study of cytomegalovirus exposure and HLA in healthy donors. The PCR had 60 Vbeta and 13 Jbeta primers. Only in-frame clones appear in the TCRdb table, and some are missing; sequencing was by immunoSEQ multiplex PCR. This sample yields 90,000 to 140,000 clones, of which nearly 80% are seen a single time; 1.3% belongs to the top ten. The sample taken for sequencing was PBMCs. The receptors shown here come from a man aged 25-40 years in good health and CMV-seronegative.

The chain carries TRBV10-3 and TRBJ2-1, with TRBD1 identical over 7 bases. The CDR3 runs to 15 residues. The germline CDR1 and CDR2 sequences are ENHRY and SYGVKD. Trimming at V came to 6 bases and at J to 0 bases, leaving 5 bases not matched to a gene. CDR3: CAISIRDSSYNEQFF. The CDR3 DNA reads as TGTGCCATCAGCATCCGGGACAGCTCCTACAATGAGCAGTTCTTC.

The CDR3 loop is CASSSDSTTGMDNEQFF. The CDR3 nucleotides read TGTGCCAGCAGCTCAGACAGCACAACCGGGATGGACAATGAGCAGTTCTTC. The chain combines TRBV11-2 with TRBJ2-1; D is perhaps TRBD1 or TRBD2 (5 bases each). CDR1 is SGHAT, CDR2 FQNNGV, per germline. The CDR3 covers 17 residues. V was cut by 4 bases and J by 5 bases, with 21 bases left in between.

The V gene is TRBV5-1, the J gene TRBJ2-3; 9 bases are a match to TRBD1. CDR1 and CDR2 from the germline V gene are SGHRS and YFSETQ. V lost 3 bases, J lost 2 bases, and 10 bases stayed unmatched. This CDR3 has 17 residues. The CDR3 protein is CASSYGTGSPYTDTQYF. DNA for the CDR3: TGCGCCAGCAGCTACGGGACAGGGAGCCCCTACACAGATACGCAGTATTTT.

This clone was found a few times. The rearrangement joins TRBV19 to TRBJ2-5; TRBD2 matches at 11 bases. CDR1 LNHDA and CDR2 SQIVND come from the germline V gene (reference sequence). The CDR3 consists of 16 residues. V shed 5 bases and J 3 bases; nucleotides not matched to a gene: 8. CDR3 protein: CASSVSGTSGEETQYF. The DNA for the CDR3 is TGTGCCAGTAGTGTTTCCGGGACTAGCGGAGAAGAGACCCAGTACTTC.